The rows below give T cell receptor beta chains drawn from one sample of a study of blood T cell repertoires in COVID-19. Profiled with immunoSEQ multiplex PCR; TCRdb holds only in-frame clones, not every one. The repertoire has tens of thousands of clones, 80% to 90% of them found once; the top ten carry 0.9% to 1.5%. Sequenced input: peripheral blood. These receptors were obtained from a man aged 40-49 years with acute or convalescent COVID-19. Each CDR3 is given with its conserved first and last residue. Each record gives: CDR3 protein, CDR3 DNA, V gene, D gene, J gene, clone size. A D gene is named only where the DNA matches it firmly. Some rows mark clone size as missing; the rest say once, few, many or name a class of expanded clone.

CSVQPGASGYNEQFF,TGCAGCGTGCAACCGGGGGCTAGCGGGTACAATGAGCAGTTCTTC,TRBV29-1,TRBD2,TRBJ2-1,-
CASIGTGDLLVGNQPQHF,TGTGCCAGTATTGGAACAGGGGACCTCTTAGTAGGCAATCAGCCCCAGCATTTT,TRBV19,TRBD1,TRBJ1-5,-
CASSSTGPNYGYTF,TGTGCCAGCAGTTCGACAGGCCCTAACTATGGCTACACCTTC,TRBV6-5,-,TRBJ1-2,-
CASSMQGTVSNEKLFF,TGTGCCAGTAGTATGCAGGGTACAGTATCTAATGAAAAACTGTTTTTT,TRBV19,-,TRBJ1-4,-
CASSIAPEYEQYF,TGTGCCAGTAGTATAGCCCCCGAGTACGAGCAGTACTTC,TRBV19,-,TRBJ2-7,-
CASGTGSLSGANVLTF,TGTGCCAGCGGGACAGGTAGCCTCTCTGGGGCCAACGTCCTGACTTTC,TRBV6-6,TRBD1,TRBJ2-6,-
CASSWGTGNTEAFF,TGTGCCAGTAGTTGGGGGACAGGGAACACTGAAGCTTTCTTT,TRBV19,TRBD1,TRBJ1-1,few
CASKDRGRPLNYGYTF,TGTGCCAGCAAAGACAGGGGGCGTCCCCTTAACTATGGCTACACCTTC,TRBV19,TRBD1,TRBJ1-2,-
CASSYWFVDPLHF,TGTGCCAGCAGTTACTGGTTCGTAGATCCCCTCCACTTT,TRBV6-6,-,TRBJ1-6,-
CSVETGGKNIQYF,TGCAGCGTTGAGACAGGGGGCAAAAACATTCAGTACTTC,TRBV29-1,TRBD1,TRBJ2-4,-
CASSPRRVEGLQPQHF,TGTGCCAGCAGCCCCCGGAGAGTAGAGGGTCTACAGCCCCAGCATTTT,TRBV7-8,-,TRBJ1-5,-
CASSRRVYGYTF,TGTGCCAGCAGCCGCAGGGTTTATGGCTACACCTTC,TRBV12-3/TRBV12-4,-,TRBJ1-2,-
CSVSSAGNTEAFF,TGCAGCGTTTCTTCCGCGGGGAACACTGAAGCTTTCTTT,TRBV29-1,-,TRBJ1-1,-
CASSLAGGQDYGYTF,TGTGCCAGCAGCTTGGCGGGGGGGCAAGACTATGGCTACACCTTC,TRBV5-6,-,TRBJ1-2,-
CASSEAYPLSAFF,TGTGCCAGCAGTGAAGCCTATCCACTGAGTGCTTTCTTT,TRBV2,-,TRBJ1-1,-
CASSDTGTANTEAFF,TGTGCCAGCAGTGACACCGGGACAGCCAACACTGAAGCTTTCTTT,TRBV6-1,TRBD1,TRBJ1-1,once
CASSLDRGNQPQHF,TGTGCCAGTAGTTTGGACAGGGGGAATCAGCCCCAGCATTTT,TRBV19,TRBD1,TRBJ1-5,-
CSVSRAGINEKLFF,TGCAGCGTTTCTAGAGCGGGGATTAATGAAAAACTGTTTTTT,TRBV29-1,-,TRBJ1-4,-
CASSQVLRDRGGKLFF,TGCGCCAGCAGCCAAGTATTGCGGGACAGGGGAGGAAAACTGTTTTTT,TRBV4-1,TRBD1,TRBJ1-4,-
CASSPSTGNSNQPQHF,TGTGCCAGCTCACCATCGACAGGTAATAGCAATCAGCCCCAGCATTTT,TRBV18,-,TRBJ1-5,-
CASSEDPGFFQPQHF,TGTGCCAGCAGTGAAGACCCAGGGTTTTTTCAGCCCCAGCATTTT,TRBV6-1,-,TRBJ1-5,-
CASSAGTSYEQFF,TGTGCCAGCAGCGCTGGAACTAGCTACGAGCAGTTCTTC,TRBV7-9,-,TRBJ2-1,-
CAWSVAGGNQPQHF,TGTGCCTGGAGTGTAGCCGGGGGGAATCAGCCCCAGCATTTT,TRBV30,-,TRBJ1-5,-
CASSPGTVGSPLHF,TGTGCCAGCTCACCAGGGACAGTGGGTTCACCCCTCCACTTT,TRBV18,TRBD1,TRBJ1-6,-
CASSLRPGVNEKLFF,TGCGCCAGCAGCTTGAGGCCAGGGGTAAATGAAAAACTGTTTTTT,TRBV5-1,-,TRBJ1-4,-
CASSSPTRGQTGELFF,TGTGCCAGCAGCTCCCCAACCAGGGGGCAAACCGGGGAGCTGTTTTTT,TRBV5-6,TRBD1,TRBJ2-2,-
CASSDQIPSNQPQHF,TGTGCCAGCAGTGATCAGATCCCTAGCAATCAGCCCCAGCATTTT,TRBV2,-,TRBJ1-5,once
CASSFDSQYSYEQYF,TGCGCCAGCAGCTTCGACTCCCAATATAGCTACGAGCAGTACTTC,TRBV5-1,-,TRBJ2-7,-
CASSYPGQGHNEAFF,TGTGCCAGCAGTTACCCCGGACAGGGGCATAATGAAGCTTTCTTT,TRBV6-6,TRBD1,TRBJ1-1,-
CASSGQGATTQYF,TGTGCCAGCAGCGGACAGGGGGCAACGACCCAGTACTTC,TRBV6-5,TRBD1,TRBJ2-5,-
CASSRDQPQHF,TGTGCCAGCAGTCGGGATCAGCCCCAGCATTTT,TRBV14,-,TRBJ1-5,-
CASSQSGTIQSKKLFF,TGTGCCAGCAGCCAATCCGGGACTATACAATCTAAAAAACTGTTTTTT,TRBV4-2,-,TRBJ1-4,-
CASSFRTSNQPQHF,TGTGCCAGCAGTTTTAGGACAAGCAATCAGCCCCAGCATTTT,TRBV28,-,TRBJ1-5,-
CASSQGDGLSLDEQYF,TGTGCCAGCAGCCAAGGGGACGGACTATCTTTGGACGAGCAGTACTTC,TRBV4-2,-,TRBJ2-7,-
CASSPRRQNNQPQHF,TGTGCCAGCAGCCCACGTCGACAGAACAATCAGCCCCAGCATTTT,TRBV3-1/TRBV3-2,-,TRBJ1-5,-
CASSLRARGETQYF,TGTGCCAGCAGCTTAAGGGCCCGGGGGGAGACCCAGTACTTC,TRBV7-8,-,TRBJ2-5,-
CASSLGQLVFGYTF,TGTGCCAGCAGCTTGGGACAGTTAGTTTTTGGCTACACCTTC,TRBV5-6,-,TRBJ1-2,-
CASSPGGSGGSKETQYF,TGTGCCAGCAGCCCCGGGGGGAGCGGGGGCTCAAAAGAGACCCAGTACTTC,TRBV11-2,TRBD2,TRBJ2-5,few
CASSFSPLYTGELFF,TGTGCCAGCAGTTTCTCCCCTTTATACACCGGGGAGCTGTTTTTT,TRBV28,-,TRBJ2-2,-
CSAVTGSGETQYF,TGCAGCGCTGTTACAGGGAGTGGAGAGACCCAGTACTTC,TRBV29-1,-,TRBJ2-5,-